This T cell receptor (beta chain) was observed in a study of blood T cell repertoires in COVID-19. Background on the study: From the United States, Italy and Spain came samples of acute and convalescent COVID-19.

TCRdb's copy holds only in-frame clones and misses some; the assay was immunoSEQ multiplex PCR. The data hold some 230,000 clones, with 82% observed a single time. The length of the CDR3 is 14 residues. The germline V gene has CDR1 MDHEN and CDR2 SYDVKM. V was clipped by 3 bases and J by 8 bases; unmatched bases: 7. This TCR was recovered from a woman of 80 years or more with COVID-19, enrolled during active disease. Input material: peripheral blood. The chain couples TRBV28 to TRBJ1-2, with 9 bases fitting TRBD1. The CDR3 protein is CASSFGTGTSGYTF. The CDR3 nucleotides read TGTGCCAGCAGTTTTGGGACAGGGACGAGCGGCTACACCTTC.